This is a list of T cell receptor beta chains from one sample in a study of blood T cell repertoires in COVID-19. This table comes from immunoSEQ multiplex PCR, and its TCRdb copy is limited to in-frame clones, with some not included. This sample carries roughly 380,000 clones, 85% of them seen once, and the ten largest clones take 3.6%. Sequencing used peripheral blood. The receptors stem from a woman aged 18 to 35 with acute or convalescent COVID-19. CDR3s include the opening cysteine and the closing phenylalanine or tryptophan. The order of the fields is V gene, J gene, D gene, clone size, CDR3 protein, CDR3 DNA. The D gene is left open where the match is weak. Some rows mark clone size as missing; the rest say once, few, many or name a class of expanded clone.

v_gene: TRBV10-2; j_gene: TRBJ2-1; d_gene: NA; abundance: NA; CDR3aa: CASSETLLAPNEQFF; CDR3nt: TGCGCCAGCAGTGAGACTTTACTAGCCCCCAATGAGCAGTTCTTC
v_gene: TRBV9; j_gene: TRBJ1-5; d_gene: NA; abundance: NA; CDR3aa: CASSRSGNQPQHF; CDR3nt: TGTGCCAGCAGCCGGTCGGGCAATCAGCCCCAGCATTTT
v_gene: TRBV28; j_gene: TRBJ1-2; d_gene: TRBD1; abundance: NA; CDR3aa: CASRFRGLDGYTF; CDR3nt: TGTGCCAGCAGGTTCAGGGGGCTGGATGGCTACACCTTC
v_gene: TRBV15; j_gene: TRBJ1-3; d_gene: NA; abundance: NA; CDR3aa: CATSREEGGYGNTIYF; CDR3nt: TGTGCCACCAGCAGAGAGGAGGGGGGGTATGGAAACACCATATATTTT
v_gene: TRBV6-5; j_gene: TRBJ2-1; d_gene: TRBD2; abundance: NA; CDR3aa: CASSYSGAGGNNEQFF; CDR3nt: TGTGCCAGCAGTTACTCGGGAGCGGGGGGGAACAATGAGCAGTTCTTC
v_gene: TRBV5-1; j_gene: TRBJ2-5; d_gene: TRBD2; abundance: NA; CDR3aa: CASSWITNTLAGVQETQYF; CDR3nt: TGCGCCAGCAGCTGGATTACGAATACACTAGCGGGAGTACAAGAGACCCAGTACTTC
v_gene: TRBV27; j_gene: TRBJ1-5; d_gene: NA; abundance: once; CDR3aa: CASSLLPGGGNQPQHF; CDR3nt: TGTGCCAGCAGCTTATTGCCCGGGGGTGGCAATCAGCCCCAGCATTTT
v_gene: TRBV7-2; j_gene: TRBJ2-1; d_gene: TRBD2; abundance: NA; CDR3aa: CASTPPPSGPYNEQFF; CDR3nt: TGTGCCAGCACACCACCTCCTAGCGGGCCTTACAATGAGCAGTTCTTC
v_gene: TRBV7-3; j_gene: TRBJ2-3; d_gene: NA; abundance: NA; CDR3aa: CASSYGQTTDTQYF; CDR3nt: TGTGCCAGCAGTTATGGACAGACCACAGATACGCAGTATTTT
v_gene: TRBV14; j_gene: TRBJ1-3; d_gene: TRBD1; abundance: NA; CDR3aa: CASSGTGGNTIYF; CDR3nt: TGTGCCAGCAGCGGGACAGGGGGAAACACCATATATTTT
v_gene: TRBV11-2; j_gene: TRBJ1-5; d_gene: TRBD1; abundance: NA; CDR3aa: CASSLGGDRRRDQPQHF; CDR3nt: TGTGCCAGCAGCTTAGGGGGGGACAGAAGGAGGGATCAGCCCCAGCATTTT
v_gene: TRBV19; j_gene: TRBJ2-7; d_gene: TRBD1; abundance: NA; CDR3aa: CASSIGGQGAWEQYF; CDR3nt: TGTGCCAGTAGTATAGGGGGACAGGGGGCCTGGGAGCAGTACTTC
v_gene: TRBV28; j_gene: TRBJ1-1; d_gene: NA; abundance: NA; CDR3aa: CASSLGLGHAEAFF; CDR3nt: TGTGCCAGCAGTTTAGGGCTGGGGCATGCCGAAGCTTTCTTT
v_gene: TRBV5-1; j_gene: TRBJ1-3; d_gene: NA; abundance: NA; CDR3aa: CASSLAGTGNTIYF; CDR3nt: TGCGCCAGCAGCTTGGCAGGGACTGGAAACACCATATATTTT
v_gene: TRBV29-1; j_gene: TRBJ1-1; d_gene: NA; abundance: NA; CDR3aa: CSVDGQRGRTEAFF; CDR3nt: TGCAGCGTAGATGGACAGCGAGGGCGAACTGAAGCTTTCTTT
v_gene: TRBV30; j_gene: TRBJ1-6; d_gene: TRBD1; abundance: NA; CDR3aa: CAWKGGANSPLHF; CDR3nt: TGTGCCTGGAAAGGGGGCGCGAATTCACCCCTCCACTTT
v_gene: TRBV11-2; j_gene: TRBJ2-5; d_gene: TRBD2; abundance: NA; CDR3aa: CASSLGLLAGGPRETQYF; CDR3nt: TGTGCCAGCAGCTTAGGTCTGCTAGCGGGAGGGCCGCGGGAGACCCAGTACTTC
v_gene: TRBV18; j_gene: TRBJ2-2; d_gene: TRBD2; abundance: NA; CDR3aa: CASSPLAGPTGELFF; CDR3nt: TGTGCCAGCTCACCTCTAGCGGGTCCCACCGGGGAGCTGTTTTTT
v_gene: TRBV20-1; j_gene: TRBJ2-1; d_gene: NA; abundance: NA; CDR3aa: CSASSGKTYNEQFF; CDR3nt: TGCAGTGCTAGTTCCGGGAAAACCTACAATGAGCAGTTCTTC
v_gene: TRBV28; j_gene: TRBJ2-5; d_gene: NA; abundance: NA; CDR3aa: CASSHLGTPRRETQYF; CDR3nt: TGTGCCAGCAGCCATCTGGGGACTCCCCGACGGGAGACCCAGTACTTC
v_gene: TRBV2; j_gene: TRBJ2-1; d_gene: TRBD2; abundance: NA; CDR3aa: CASRDGLARNNEQFF; CDR3nt: TGTGCCAGCAGAGATGGACTAGCGAGAAACAATGAGCAGTTCTTC
v_gene: TRBV5-5; j_gene: TRBJ2-1; d_gene: NA; abundance: NA; CDR3aa: CASSLRDYNEQFF; CDR3nt: TGTGCCAGCAGCTTACGGGATTACAATGAGCAGTTCTTC
v_gene: TRBV6-5; j_gene: TRBJ2-7; d_gene: TRBD2; abundance: NA; CDR3aa: CASSYSTSGGAEQYF; CDR3nt: TGTGCCAGCAGTTATTCGACTAGCGGGGGGGCGGAGCAGTACTTC
v_gene: TRBV19; j_gene: TRBJ1-1; d_gene: TRBD1; abundance: NA; CDR3aa: CASSIEVGGTGMGLTEAFF; CDR3nt: TGTGCCAGTAGTATAGAAGTCGGTGGGACAGGGATGGGACTAACTGAAGCTTTCTTT
v_gene: TRBV10-3; j_gene: TRBJ1-3; d_gene: NA; abundance: NA; CDR3aa: CAISEPRTPSTGNTIYF; CDR3nt: TGTGCCATCAGTGAACCAAGGACTCCTTCCACTGGAAACACCATATATTTT
v_gene: TRBV5-1; j_gene: TRBJ2-1; d_gene: TRBD2; abundance: NA; CDR3aa: CASRAGGSDEQFF; CDR3nt: TGCGCCAGCAGGGCGGGGGGCAGCGATGAGCAGTTCTTC
v_gene: TRBV19; j_gene: TRBJ2-1; d_gene: NA; abundance: NA; CDR3aa: CASSTGPGGNEQFF; CDR3nt: TGTGCCAGTAGTACCGGACCCGGAGGGAATGAGCAGTTCTTC